This T cell receptor (beta chain) came from a study of vaccination and CD4 T cells after COVID-19. The study, taken as a whole, reports: Among reactive clones from convalescent patients, a median approximately 86% appeared only post-vaccination.

For this clonotype: The antigen is not known.

The germline V gene has CDR1 MDHEN and CDR2 SYDVKM. V lost 4 bases, J lost 1 base, and 6 bases stayed unmatched. CDR3 length: 15 residues. Treatment in this sample: roughly 11-day PBMC culture with coronavirus spike peptide pools or control peptides (ViraFEST assay). CD4+ T cells that had been cultured provided DNA sequenced with the Oncomine TCR Beta short-read assay. DNA came from CD4+ T cells after culture. TCRdb independently ran MiXCR on the PCR reads; one entry per CDR3 protein. The sample contains 20,000 to 25,000 distinct CDR3 sequences, 35% to 45% of which appear only once. The rearrangement joins TRBV28 to TRBJ1-2, with 7 nucleotides matching TRBD1. The sequence was obtained from a human donor who had recovered from COVID-19. Sequences were derived from CD4+ T cells from blood, cultured in vitro, sampled before SARS-CoV-2 vaccination. The CDR3 sequence: CASSSPGGLNYGYTF. The DNA for the CDR3 is TGTGCCAGCAGTTCCCCAGGGGGACTTAACTATGGCTACACCTTC.